This T cell receptor beta chain was recorded in a study of CD8 T cells in ankylosing spondylitis. General study results and limits: It appeared that ankylosing spondylitis blood was characterized by a TCR beta motif of several highly homologous variants.

This clonotype appeared a few times. As yet, its antigen is unknown. Looked up from germline, CDR1 is SGHDT and CDR2 is YYEEEE. V was pared by 10 bases and J by 3 bases, with 17 bases between. This CDR3 has 13 residues. Using its own MiXCR run on the 5' RACE reads, TCRdb lists one record per CDR3 protein. The table has just under 550,000 distinct CDR3 sequences, 9.5% to 15% seen once. The sequencing sample was made of blood, either unsorted or a sorted T cell fraction (not recorded which). The sequence was collected from a male donor with ankylosing spondylitis. The rearrangement links TRBV5-6 to TRBJ2-7; TRBD2 might be the D (7 bases). The CDR3 protein is CAGGAGEDYEQYV. The CDR3 region has the DNA TGTGCCGGGGGGGCAGGGGAGGACTACGAGCAGTACGTC.